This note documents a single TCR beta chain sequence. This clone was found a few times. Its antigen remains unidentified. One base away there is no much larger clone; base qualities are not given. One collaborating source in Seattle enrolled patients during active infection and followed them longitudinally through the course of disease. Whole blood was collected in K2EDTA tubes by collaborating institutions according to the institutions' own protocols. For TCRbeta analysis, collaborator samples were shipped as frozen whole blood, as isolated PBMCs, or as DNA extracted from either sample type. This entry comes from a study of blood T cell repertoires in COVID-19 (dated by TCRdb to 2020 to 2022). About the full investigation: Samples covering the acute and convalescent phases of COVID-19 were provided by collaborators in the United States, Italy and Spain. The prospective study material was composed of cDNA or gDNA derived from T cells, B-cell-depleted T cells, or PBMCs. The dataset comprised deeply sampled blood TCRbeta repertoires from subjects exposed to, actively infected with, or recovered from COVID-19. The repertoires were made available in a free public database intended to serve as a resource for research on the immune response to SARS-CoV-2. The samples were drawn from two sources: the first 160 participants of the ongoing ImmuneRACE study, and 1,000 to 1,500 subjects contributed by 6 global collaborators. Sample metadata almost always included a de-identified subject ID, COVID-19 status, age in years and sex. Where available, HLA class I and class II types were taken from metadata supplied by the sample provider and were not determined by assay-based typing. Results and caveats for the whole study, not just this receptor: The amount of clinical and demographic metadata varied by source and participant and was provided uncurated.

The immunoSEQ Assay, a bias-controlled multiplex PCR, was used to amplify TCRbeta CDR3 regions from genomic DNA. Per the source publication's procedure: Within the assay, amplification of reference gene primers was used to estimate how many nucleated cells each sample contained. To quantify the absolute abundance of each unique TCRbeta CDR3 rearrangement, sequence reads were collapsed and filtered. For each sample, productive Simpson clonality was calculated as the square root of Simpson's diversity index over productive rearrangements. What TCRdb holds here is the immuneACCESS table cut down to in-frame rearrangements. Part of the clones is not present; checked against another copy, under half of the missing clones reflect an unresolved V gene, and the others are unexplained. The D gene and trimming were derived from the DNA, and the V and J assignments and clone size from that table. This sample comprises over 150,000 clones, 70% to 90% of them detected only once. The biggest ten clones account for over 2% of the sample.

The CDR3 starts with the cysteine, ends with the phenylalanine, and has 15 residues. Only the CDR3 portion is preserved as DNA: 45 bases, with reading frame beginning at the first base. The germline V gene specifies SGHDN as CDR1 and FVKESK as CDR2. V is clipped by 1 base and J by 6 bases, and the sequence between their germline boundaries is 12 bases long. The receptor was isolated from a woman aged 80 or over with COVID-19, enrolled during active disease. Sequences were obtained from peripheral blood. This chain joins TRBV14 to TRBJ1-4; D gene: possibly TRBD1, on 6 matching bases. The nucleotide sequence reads TGTGCCAGCAGCCAAGGCACAGGGCTTTATGAAAAACTGTTTTTT. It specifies CASSQGTGLYEKLFF.